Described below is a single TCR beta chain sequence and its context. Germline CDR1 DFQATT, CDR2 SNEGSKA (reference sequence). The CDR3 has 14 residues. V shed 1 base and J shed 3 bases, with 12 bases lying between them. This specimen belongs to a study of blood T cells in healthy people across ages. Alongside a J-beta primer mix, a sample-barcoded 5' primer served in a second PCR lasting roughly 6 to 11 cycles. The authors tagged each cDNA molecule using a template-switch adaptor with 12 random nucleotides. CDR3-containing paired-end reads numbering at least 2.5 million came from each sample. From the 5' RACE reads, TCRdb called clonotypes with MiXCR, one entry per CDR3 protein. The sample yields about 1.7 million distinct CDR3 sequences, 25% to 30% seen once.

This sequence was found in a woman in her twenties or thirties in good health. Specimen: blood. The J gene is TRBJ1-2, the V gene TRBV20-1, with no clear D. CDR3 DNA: TGCAGTGCTAGAGGGAGGCTAGGCTACTATGGCTACACCTTC. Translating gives CSARGRLGYYGYTF.